This T cell receptor (beta chain) is drawn from a study of shared clonotypes between healthy human individuals. Regarding the study as a whole: It was only blood that was sampled, and tissue repertoires likely differ. Against clonotypes common to all four donors, non-shared ones had lower generation probabilities.

The CDR3 totals 16 residues. CDR1 and CDR2 (germline): MNHEY, SVGAGI. V gave up 0 bases and J gave up 4 bases, with 13 bases separating them. Method: immunoSEQ multiplex PCR; TCRdb's copy keeps in-frame clones and lacks some. Seen here are approximately 1.5 million clones, 98% observed once, and the top ten hold around 0.47%. Comments on this clone: The antigen remains undetermined.

This sequence was found in a man aged 30 to 45 in good health. The specimen sequenced was naive CD4+ T cells sorted from blood. Subset denoted: CD45RA+ positively selected. This chain links TRBV6-5 with TRBJ2-1, with a tentative D call TRBD1 (7 bases). CDR3 loop: CASSYSTQGGYNEQFF. The CDR3 DNA follows: TGTGCCAGCAGTTACTCGACCCAGGGGGGATACAATGAGCAGTTCTTC.